This is a list of T cell receptor beta chains from one sample in a study of shared clonotypes between healthy human individuals. The protocol was immunoSEQ multiplex PCR, while the TCRdb copy is restricted to in-frame clones and leaves out a portion. The data contain about 460,000 clones, about 74% of them singletons. Material for sequencing was PBMCs. The receptors here all came from a woman in her thirties or forties in good health. Some clones in this sample may be carry-over from other donors' samples. The CDR3 runs from the conserved cysteine through the conserved F or W. The order of the fields is V gene, clone size, CDR3 length, D gene, J gene, CDR3 DNA, CDR3 protein. A D gene is named only where the DNA matches it firmly. Rows give clone size only sometimes, using once, few, many, or a class for an expanded clone.

TRBV11-2,.,16,TRBD2,TRBJ2-1,TGTGCCAGCAGCTTAGGGGTAGCGGGAAGTTACAATGAGCAGTTCTTC,CASSLGVAGSYNEQFF
TRBV29-1,.,15,.,TRBJ2-1,TGCAGCGTTGAAGGAAGAGGACAGCAATTGTATGAGCAGTTCTTC,CSVEGRGQQLYEQFF
TRBV30,.,16,TRBD1,TRBJ1-1,TGTGCCTGGAGTGTATTTTTCGGGACAGAAAACACTGAAGCTTTCTTT,CAWSVFFGTENTEAFF
TRBV7-2,.,14,TRBD1,TRBJ2-7,TGTGCCAGCAGCTTAAGGGACAGGGGTTACGAGCAGTACTTC,CASSLRDRGYEQYF
TRBV25-1,.,15,.,TRBJ2-5,TGTGCCAGCAGTGAATATAGGGGGAGGGGGGAGACCCAGTACTTC,CASSEYRGRGETQYF
TRBV2,.,13,.,TRBJ1-5,TGTGCCAGCATCGGGGGGCGCTTCCAGCCCCAGCATTTT,CASIGGRFQPQHF
TRBV4-1,.,14,.,TRBJ1-4,TGCGCCAGCACCCGACAGCTAAATAATGAAAAACTGTTTTTT,CASTRQLNNEKLFF
TRBV27,.,13,.,TRBJ2-2,TGTGCCAGCAGGGGAACTAGAACCGGGGAGCTGTTTTTT,CASRGTRTGELFF
TRBV5-1,many,13,.,TRBJ2-7,TGCGCCAGCAGCTCGGACAGTCACTACGAGCAGTACTTC,CASSSDSHYEQYF
TRBV7-3,once,15,.,TRBJ2-3,TGTGCCAGCAGCTTACGTCGAGGGAGTGTGGATACGCAGTATTTT,CASSLRRGSVDTQYF
TRBV11-2,.,18,TRBD2,TRBJ2-3,TGTGCCAGCAGCCAAGCTCTAGCGGGAGGGCCTAGCACAGATACGCAGTATTTT,CASSQALAGGPSTDTQYF
TRBV27,.,15,TRBD1,TRBJ2-6,TGTGCCAGCACATGGACAGGATCTGGGGCCAACGTCCTGACTTTC,CASTWTGSGANVLTF
TRBV28,few,17,TRBD2,TRBJ2-7,TGTGCCAGCAGCCGCCCCCAACTAGCGGGAGAGAGGTACGAGCAGTACTTC,CASSRPQLAGERYEQYF
TRBV7-9,.,15,TRBD2,TRBJ2-3,TGTGCCAGCACCGATCGGACTAGCGGCACCGATACGCAGTATTTT,CASTDRTSGTDTQYF
TRBV14,.,12,.,TRBJ2-3,TGTGCCAGCAGCCAAGTGGGGGATACGCAGTATTTT,CASSQVGDTQYF
TRBV7-9,once,14,TRBD1,TRBJ1-2,TGTGCCAGCAGCCCCCCGGGACAGGGATATGGCTACACCTTC,CASSPPGQGYGYTF
TRBV29-1,.,16,TRBD1,TRBJ2-5,TGCAGCGTCACAGGGACAGGGGGCCAGAGGTGGGAAGAGCAGTACTTC,CSVTGTGGQRWEEQYF